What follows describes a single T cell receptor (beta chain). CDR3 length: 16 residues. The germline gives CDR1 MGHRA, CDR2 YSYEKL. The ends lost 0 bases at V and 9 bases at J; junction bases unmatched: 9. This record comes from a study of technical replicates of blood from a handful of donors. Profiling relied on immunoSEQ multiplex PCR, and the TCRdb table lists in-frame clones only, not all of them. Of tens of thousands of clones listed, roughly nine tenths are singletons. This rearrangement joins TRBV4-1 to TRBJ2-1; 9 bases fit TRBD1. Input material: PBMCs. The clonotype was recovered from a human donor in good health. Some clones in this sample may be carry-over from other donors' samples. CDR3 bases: TGCGCCAGCAGCCAAGAAGCGACAGGGGGGTATCTTGAGCAGTTCTTC. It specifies CASSQEATGGYLEQFF.